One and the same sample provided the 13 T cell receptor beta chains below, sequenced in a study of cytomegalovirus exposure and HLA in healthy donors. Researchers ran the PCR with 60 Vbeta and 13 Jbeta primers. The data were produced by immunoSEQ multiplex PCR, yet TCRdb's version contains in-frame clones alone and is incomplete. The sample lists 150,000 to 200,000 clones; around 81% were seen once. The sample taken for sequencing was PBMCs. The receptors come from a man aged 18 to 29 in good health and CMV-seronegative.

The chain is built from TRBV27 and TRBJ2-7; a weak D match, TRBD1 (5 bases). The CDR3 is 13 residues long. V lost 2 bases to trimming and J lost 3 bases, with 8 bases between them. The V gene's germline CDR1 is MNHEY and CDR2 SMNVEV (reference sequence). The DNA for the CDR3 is TGTGCCAGCAGTTTAAACAGGAACTACGAGCAGTACTTC. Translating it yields CASSLNRNYEQYF.

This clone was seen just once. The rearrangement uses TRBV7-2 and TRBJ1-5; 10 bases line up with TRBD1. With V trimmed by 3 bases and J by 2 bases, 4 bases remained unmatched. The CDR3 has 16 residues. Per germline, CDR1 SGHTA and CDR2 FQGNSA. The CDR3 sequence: CASSFPDRGGNQPQHF. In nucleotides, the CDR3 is TGTGCCAGCAGCTTCCCGGACAGGGGGGGCAATCAGCCCCAGCATTTT. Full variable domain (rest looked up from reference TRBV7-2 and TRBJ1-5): GAGVSQSPSNKVTEKGKDVELRCDPISGHTALYWYRQSLGQGLEFLIYFQGNSAPDKSGLPSDRFSAERTGGSVSTLTIQRTQQEDSAVYLCASSFPDRGGNQPQHFGDGTRLSIL.

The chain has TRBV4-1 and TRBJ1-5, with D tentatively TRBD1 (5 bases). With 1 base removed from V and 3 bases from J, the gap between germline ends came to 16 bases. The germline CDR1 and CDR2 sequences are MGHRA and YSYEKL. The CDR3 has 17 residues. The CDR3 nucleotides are TGCGCCAGCAGCCAAGTTGTGGGGCAGGGTTTCAATCAGCCCCAGCATTTT. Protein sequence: CASSQVVGQGFNQPQHF.

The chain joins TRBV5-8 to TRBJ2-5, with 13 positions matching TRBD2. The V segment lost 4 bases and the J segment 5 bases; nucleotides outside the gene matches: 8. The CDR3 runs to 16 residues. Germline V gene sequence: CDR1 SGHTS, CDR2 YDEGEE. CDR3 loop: CASSQGLAGDRETQYF. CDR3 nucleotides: TGTGCCAGCAGCCAAGGACTAGCGGGAGATAGGGAGACCCAGTACTTC.

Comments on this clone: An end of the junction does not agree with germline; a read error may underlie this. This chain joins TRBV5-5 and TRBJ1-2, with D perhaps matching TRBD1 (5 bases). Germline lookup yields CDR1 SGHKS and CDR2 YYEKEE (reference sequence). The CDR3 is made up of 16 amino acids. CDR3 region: CTSSPRGDSLYYGYTF. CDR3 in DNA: TGTACCAGCAGCCCGCGGGGGGACTCTCTTTACTATGGCTACACCTTC. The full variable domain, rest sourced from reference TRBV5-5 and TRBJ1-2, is DAGVTQSPTHLIKTRGQQVTLRCSPISGHKSVSWYQQVLGQGPQFIFQYYEKEERGRGNFPDRFSARQFPNYSSELNVNALLLGDSALYLCTSSPRGDSLYYGYTFGSGTRLTVV.

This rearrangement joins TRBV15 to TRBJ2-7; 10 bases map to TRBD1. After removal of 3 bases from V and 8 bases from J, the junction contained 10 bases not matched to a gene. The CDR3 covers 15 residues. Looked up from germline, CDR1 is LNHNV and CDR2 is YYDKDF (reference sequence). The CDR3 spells CATSRTGTGVFQQYF. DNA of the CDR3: TGTGCCACCAGCAGGACCGGGACAGGGGTCTTTCAGCAGTACTTC.

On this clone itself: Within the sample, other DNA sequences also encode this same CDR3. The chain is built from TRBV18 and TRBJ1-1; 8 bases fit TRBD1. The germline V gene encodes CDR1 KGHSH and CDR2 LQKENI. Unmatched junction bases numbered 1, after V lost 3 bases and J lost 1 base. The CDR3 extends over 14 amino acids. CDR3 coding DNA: TGTGCCAGCTCACCTGGACAGGGGAACACTGAAGCTTTCTTT. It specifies CASSPGQGNTEAFF.

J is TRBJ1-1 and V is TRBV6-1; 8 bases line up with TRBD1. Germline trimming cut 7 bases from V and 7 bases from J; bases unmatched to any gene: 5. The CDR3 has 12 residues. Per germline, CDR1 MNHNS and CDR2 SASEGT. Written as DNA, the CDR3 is TGTGCCAGCATCCTACAGGGGGGTGAAGCTTTCTTT. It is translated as CASILQGGEAFF.

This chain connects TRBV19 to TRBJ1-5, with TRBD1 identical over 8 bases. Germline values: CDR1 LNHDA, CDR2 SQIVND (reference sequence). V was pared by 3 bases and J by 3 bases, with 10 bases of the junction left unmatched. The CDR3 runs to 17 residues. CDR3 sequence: CASSMGANRGSNQPQHF. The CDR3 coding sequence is TGTGCCAGTAGTATGGGCGCGAACAGGGGGTCCAATCAGCCCCAGCATTTT.

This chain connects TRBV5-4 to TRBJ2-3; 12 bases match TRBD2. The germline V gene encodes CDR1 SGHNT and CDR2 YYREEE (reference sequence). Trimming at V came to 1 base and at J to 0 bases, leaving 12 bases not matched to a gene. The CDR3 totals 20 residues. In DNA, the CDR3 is TGTGCCAGCAGCTTGATCTGGCTAGCGGGAGGGCCTAGCAGCACAGATACGCAGTATTTT. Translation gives CASSLIWLAGGPSSTDTQYF.

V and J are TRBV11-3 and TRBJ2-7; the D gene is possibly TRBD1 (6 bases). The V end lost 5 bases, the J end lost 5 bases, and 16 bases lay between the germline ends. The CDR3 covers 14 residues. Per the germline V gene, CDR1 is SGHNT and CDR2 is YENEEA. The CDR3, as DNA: TGTGCCAGCAGCCCCTGGGGCAGGGGAGACGAGCAGTACTTC. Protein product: CASSPWGRGDEQYF.

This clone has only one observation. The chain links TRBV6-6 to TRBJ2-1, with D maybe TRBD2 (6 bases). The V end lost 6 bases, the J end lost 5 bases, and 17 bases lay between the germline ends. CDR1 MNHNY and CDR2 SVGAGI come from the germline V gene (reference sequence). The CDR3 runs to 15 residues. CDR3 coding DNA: TGTGCCAGCAGCCTACGGGGGAGAGAGGACAATGAGCAGTTCTTC. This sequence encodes CASSLRGREDNEQFF.

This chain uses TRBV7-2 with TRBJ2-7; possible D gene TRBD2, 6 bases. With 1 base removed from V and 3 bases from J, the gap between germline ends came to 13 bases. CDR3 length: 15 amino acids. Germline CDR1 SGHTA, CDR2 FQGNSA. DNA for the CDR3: TGTGCCAGCAGCTTAGGGTCCGGGGGAGTCTACGAGCAGTACTTC. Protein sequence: CASSLGSGGVYEQYF. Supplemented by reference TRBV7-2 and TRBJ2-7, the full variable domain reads GAGVSQSPSNKVTEKGKDVELRCDPISGHTALYWYRQSLGQGLEFLIYFQGNSAPDKSGLPSDRFSAERTGGSVSTLTIQRTQQEDSAVYLCASSLGSGGVYEQYFGPGTRLTVT.